This TCR beta chain appears in the sequencing data of a study of T cell responses to AZD1222 COVID-19 vaccine. Generated by immunoSEQ multiplex PCR, the TCRdb table keeps only in-frame clones and is missing some. In the table there are more than 85,000 clones, nearly 90% of which are singletons. CDR1 is MNHEY, CDR2 SVGEGT, per germline. V lost 5 bases to trimming and J lost 8 bases, with 16 bases between them. The CDR3 totals 14 residues. The clonotype comes from an adult in good health. This specimen consisted of peripheral blood, obtained on day 0 of AZD1222 vaccination. This chain links TRBV6-2 or TRBV6-3 with TRBJ2-1; D might be TRBD2 (5 bases). The CDR3 is CASSNLAGLDEQFF. CDR3 coding DNA: TGTGCCAGCAGTAATCTCGCTGGACTTGATGAGCAGTTCTTC.